This TCR beta chain was observed in a study of T cells after posttransplantation cyclophosphamide. Study findings and constraints: Skin or GI-infiltrating T cells shared few TRB sequences with blood. Donor-recipient repertoire similarity was low at 1-2 months, rising over year one. Recipient CMV seropositivity and CMV reactivation strongly tracked TRB clonality.

This clone appeared many times. Its cognate antigen is unknown. Clones were sequenced by immunoSEQ multiplex PCR, and TCRdb holds only the in-frame ones, with some missing. Singletons are absent from the sample, which has some 46,000 clones. Peripheral blood was collected from the related graft donor on the marrow donation day. This CDR3 has 13 residues. Trimming took off 6 bases at V and 3 bases at J, with 11 bases between the two ends. Germline CDR1 and CDR2: MNHNS and SASEGT. The sample consisted of PBMCs. This sequence joins TRBV6-1 and TRBJ1-2; maybe TRBD1 (6 bases). The TCR sequence derives from a man between 40 and 49 years old in good health, CMV-negative, and a related stem cell transplant donor. Here the CDR3 DNA reads TGTGCCAGCAGCCGGACAGACGACTATGGCTACACCTTC. The encoded protein is CASSRTDDYGYTF.